Described below is a single T cell receptor (beta chain) sequence and its context. With 5 bases clipped from V and 0 bases from J, the junction kept 5 bases outside the gene matches. The CDR3 has 15 residues. Germline CDR1 LNHDA, CDR2 SQIVND (reference sequence). Profiled with immunoSEQ multiplex PCR; TCRdb holds only in-frame clones, not every one. The sample contains 3,400 or so clones, 60% to 80% of which appear only once. The sample is drawn from a study of preoperative IRX-2 immunotherapy in early breast cancer. Described treatment: preoperative locoregional IRX-2 cytokine immunotherapy. This phase Ib study tested locoregional IRX-2 cytokine immunotherapy given before surgery.

This specimen was tumor tissue, taken after IRX-2 immunotherapy. The chain uses TRBV19 and TRBJ1-1, with 8 bases identical to TRBD1. This TCR came from a human donor with breast cancer. CDR3 loop: CASSPQDRVNTEAFF. CDR3 nucleotide sequence: TGTGCCAGTAGTCCCCAGGACAGGGTGAACACTGAAGCTTTCTTT.